This T cell receptor (beta chain) is drawn from a study of T and B cells in COVID-19 patients. Whole-study context: Of about 20 active-infection patients, roughly eleven were critically ill with mechanical ventilation or extracorporeal membrane oxygenation.

Study outcomes and limitations: Highly clonal in active COVID-19, TRB repertoires exceeded healthy-donor diversity and richness at recovery. Exclusive to the recovered cohort were thousands of TCR clusters, some 32 of them with low generation probability.

The CDR3 totals 16 residues. The junction had 8 bases not matched to a gene; V was cut back by 6 bases and J by 4 bases. In its sample, this clonotype is medium-sized. Its target is unknown. TRB was amplified from approximately 250-480 ng of blood genomic DNA. Multiplex PCR with BIOMED2 TRB-A/B primer pools amplified TRB rearrangements. TCRdb called the multiplex PCR reads again in MiXCR, with one record for every CDR3 protein. The sample has around 8,000 distinct CDR3 sequences; about 28% are singletons. The gene calls are TRBV12-3 or TRBV12-4 and TRBJ2-2, with 10 bases aligning to TRBD2. Sequenced material: blood. This TCR was sampled from a human donor with active COVID-19. This CDR3 is CASRPGTSALTGELFF. The CDR3 nucleotides read TGTGCCAGCAGGCCCGGGACTAGCGCCCTCACCGGGGAGCTGTTTTTT.